Listed here are 3 T cell receptor beta chains from one sample, sequenced in a study of cytomegalovirus exposure and HLA in healthy donors. The PCR employed 60 Vbeta primers together with 13 Jbeta primers. Libraries were prepared by immunoSEQ multiplex PCR; TCRdb keeps only in-frame clonotypes and omits some of them. The sample contains some 180,000 clones, over 65% of which appear only once. The sample was PBMCs. These TCRs come from a woman aged 30 to 39 in good health and CMV-seronegative.

The chain has TRBV15 and TRBJ1-2, with 8 bases that match TRBD1. The CDR3 spans 15 residues. Per germline, CDR1 LNHNV and CDR2 YYDKDF (reference sequence). The trim removed 0 bases at V and 8 bases at J, leaving 8 bases unmatched. The CDR3: CATSRDSAGGGGYTF. The CDR3 DNA follows: TGTGCCACCAGCAGAGATTCAGCAGGGGGCGGAGGCTACACCTTC. Full variable domain (remainder filled in from reference TRBV15 and TRBJ1-2): DAMVIQNPRYQVTQFGKPVTLSCSQTLNHNVMYWYQQKSSQAPKLLFHYYDKDFNNEADTPDNFQSRRPNTSFCFLDIRSPGLGDTAMYLCATSRDSAGGGGYTFGSGTRLTVV.

This sequence joins TRBV6-5 and TRBJ1-2; D possibly corresponds to TRBD1 (6 bases). Trimming removed 7 bases from V and 1 base from J, with 10 bases in between. The CDR3 is 13 residues long. Germline CDR1 and CDR2: MNHEY and SVGAGI. The CDR3 sequence: CASTQGFNYGYTF. The CDR3 region has the DNA TGTGCCAGCACACAGGGATTTAACTATGGCTACACCTTC.

The chain has TRBV11-3 and TRBJ2-7; TRBD1 matches 11 bases. The V segment lost 4 bases and the J segment 3 bases; nucleotides outside the gene matches: 5. The V gene's germline CDR1 is SGHNT and CDR2 YENEEA. The CDR3 is made up of 15 amino acids. The CDR3 region has the DNA TGTGCCAGCAGCTCGGGACAGGGGGAGGGCTACGAGCAGTACTTC. It is translated as CASSSGQGEGYEQYF. The variable domain in full, with the rest retrieved from reference TRBV11-3 and TRBJ2-7, is EAGVVQSPRYKIIEKKQPVAFWCNPISGHNTLYWYLQNLGQGPELLIRYENEEAVDDSQLPKDRFSAERLKGVDSTLKIQPAELGDSAVYLCASSSGQGEGYEQYFGPGTRLTVT.